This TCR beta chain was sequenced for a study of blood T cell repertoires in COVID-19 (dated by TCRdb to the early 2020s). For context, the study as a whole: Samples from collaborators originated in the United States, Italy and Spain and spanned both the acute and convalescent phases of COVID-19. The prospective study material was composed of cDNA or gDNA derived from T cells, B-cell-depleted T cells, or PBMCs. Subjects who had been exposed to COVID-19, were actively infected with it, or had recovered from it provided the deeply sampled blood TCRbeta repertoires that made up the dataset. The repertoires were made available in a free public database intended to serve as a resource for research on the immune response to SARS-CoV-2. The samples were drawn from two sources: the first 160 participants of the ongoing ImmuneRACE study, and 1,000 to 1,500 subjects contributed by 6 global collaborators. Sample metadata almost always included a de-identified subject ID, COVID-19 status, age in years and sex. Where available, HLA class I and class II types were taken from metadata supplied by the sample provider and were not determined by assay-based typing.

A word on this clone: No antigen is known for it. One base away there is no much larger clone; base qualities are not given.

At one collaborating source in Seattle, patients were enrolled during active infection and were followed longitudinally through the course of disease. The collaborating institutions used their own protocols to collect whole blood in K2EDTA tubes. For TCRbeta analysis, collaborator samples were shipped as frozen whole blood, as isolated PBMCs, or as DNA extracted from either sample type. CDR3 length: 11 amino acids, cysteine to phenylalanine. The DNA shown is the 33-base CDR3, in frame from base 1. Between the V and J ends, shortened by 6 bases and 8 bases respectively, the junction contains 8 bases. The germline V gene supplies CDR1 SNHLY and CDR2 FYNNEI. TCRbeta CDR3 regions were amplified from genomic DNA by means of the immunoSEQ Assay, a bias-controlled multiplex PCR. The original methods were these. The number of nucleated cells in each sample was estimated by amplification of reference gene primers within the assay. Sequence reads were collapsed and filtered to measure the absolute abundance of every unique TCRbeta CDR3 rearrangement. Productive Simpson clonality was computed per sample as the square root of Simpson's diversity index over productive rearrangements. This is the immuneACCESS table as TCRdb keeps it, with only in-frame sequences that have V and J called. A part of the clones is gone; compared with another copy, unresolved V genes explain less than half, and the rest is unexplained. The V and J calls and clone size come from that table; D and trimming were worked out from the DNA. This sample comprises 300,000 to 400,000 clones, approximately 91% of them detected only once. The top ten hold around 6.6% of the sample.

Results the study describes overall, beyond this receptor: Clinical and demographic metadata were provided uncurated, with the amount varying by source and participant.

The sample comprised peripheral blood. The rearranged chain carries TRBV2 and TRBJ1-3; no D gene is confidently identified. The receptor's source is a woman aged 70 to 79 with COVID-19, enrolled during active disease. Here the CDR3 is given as CASSLGDTIYF. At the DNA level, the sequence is TGTGCCAGCAGCCTCGGAGACACCATATATTTT.